This TCR beta chain was documented in a study of radiotherapy plus CTLA-4 blockade in lung cancer. Study-level background: Objective responses arose in approximately 19% of patients, and over 25% experienced disease control. Study-wide results and caveats: With interferon-beta, early dynamics of blood T cell clones were reported to best predict response. TCR clones of tumor origin grew in blood after radiotherapy plus ipilimumab.

Data came from immunoSEQ multiplex PCR; TCRdb stores just in-frame clones and leaves some out. The sample carries roughly 90,000 clones, around 72% recorded once. Enrolled patients, whose metastatic non-small-cell lung cancer was chemo-refractory, received focal radiation plus CTLA-4 blockade with ipilimumab. Concerning this clone itself: Its antigen remains unidentified.

The CDR3 sequence is 13 residues long. Looked up from germline, CDR1 is LGHNA and CDR2 is YNFKEQ. The V end was cut by 1 base, the J end by 10 bases, with 11 bases between. The chain joins TRBV4-2 to TRBJ2-1; D is possibly TRBD1 (6 bases). Sample: peripheral blood, taken from a patient treated with radiotherapy plus ipilimumab. The receptor's source is a human donor with non-small cell lung cancer that progressed on radiotherapy plus ipilimumab. CDR3 coding DNA: TGTGCCAGCAGCCAAGTTGCTGGGGGCGAGCAGTTCTTC. This encodes CASSQVAGGEQFF.